The 16 T cell receptor beta chains below were found in one sample sequenced in a study of shared clonotypes between healthy human individuals. TCRdb's copy holds only in-frame clones and misses some; the assay was immunoSEQ multiplex PCR. The data contain approximately 1,500,000 clones, around 98% of them singletons. The sequenced sample was naive CD4+ T cells sorted from blood. Sample subset: CD45RA+ positively selected. The origin of the receptors is a man younger than 40 in good health.

The chain carries TRBV12-5 and TRBJ2-1; 8 bases map to TRBD1. The CDR3 has 15 residues. Germline CDR1 is LGHNT and CDR2 is FRNRAP. V lost 1 base to trimming and J lost 8 bases; unmatched junction nucleotides: 7. This CDR3 reads CASGLGTGFVDEQFF. In nucleotides, the CDR3 is TGTGCTAGTGGTTTGGGGACAGGGTTTGTAGATGAGCAGTTCTTC. The full variable domain, rest sourced from reference TRBV12-5 and TRBJ2-1, is DARVTQTPRHKVTEMGQEVTMRCQPILGHNTVFWYRQTMMQGLELLAYFRNRAPLDDSGMPKDRFSAEMPDATLATLKIQPSEPRDSAVYFCASGLGTGFVDEQFFGPGTRLTVL.

In this sample, this clone turned up once. CDR3: CASSRPGLSYNEQFF. CDR3 in DNA: TGTGCCAGCAGCCGACCGGGCCTCTCCTACAATGAGCAGTTCTTC. This chain joins TRBV5-4 and TRBJ2-1; D uncertain. The CDR3 length is 15 residues. Germline loops: CDR1 SGHNT, CDR2 YYREEE (reference sequence). The ends were cut back, 4 bases at V and 0 bases at J, with 11 bases in the middle. The variable domain in full, with the rest retrieved from reference TRBV5-4 and TRBJ2-1, is ETGVTQSPTHLIKTRGQQVTLRCSSQSGHNTVSWYQQALGQGPQFIFQYYREEENGRGNFPPRFSGLQFPNYSSELNVNALELDDSALYLCASSRPGLSYNEQFFGPGTRLTVL.

J is TRBJ1-5 and V is TRBV28; D gene unclear. The length of the CDR3 is 16 residues. Germline lookup yields CDR1 MDHEN and CDR2 SYDVKM. V gave up 5 bases and J gave up 6 bases, with 20 bases separating them. CDR3 coding DNA: TGTGCCAGCAGTGCTCCCCAGATTTCTCTAAGTCAGCCCCAGCATTTT. Protein: CASSAPQISLSQPQHF.

In this sample, this clone turned up once. The chain has TRBV28 and TRBJ1-1; D gene unclear. This CDR3 comprises 13 residues. Germline V gene data show CDR1 as MDHEN and CDR2 as SYDVKM. Trimming pared 2 bases from V and 7 bases from J, leaving 11 bases between. The CDR3 is CASSLLKGLEAFF. CDR3 DNA: TGTGCCAGCAGTTTACTCAAGGGTCTTGAAGCTTTCTTT.

CDR3 amino acids: CASGGLAEETQYF. The DNA of the CDR3 is TGTGCCAGCGGGGGCCTAGCGGAGGAGACCCAGTACTTC. The chain uses TRBV2 and TRBJ2-5; D perhaps matches TRBD2 (7 bases). This CDR3 has 13 amino acids. Looked up from germline, CDR1 is SNHLY and CDR2 is FYNNEI. Trimming took off 8 bases at V and 5 bases at J, with 15 bases between the two ends.

This chain connects TRBV9 to TRBJ2-6; maybe TRBD2 (6 bases). Trimming shortened V by 6 bases and J by 2 bases, and 12 bases separated the two germline ends. Germline V lookup: CDR1 SGDLS, CDR2 YYNGEE. This CDR3 has 15 residues. The CDR3 loop reads CASTPREAGANVLTF. In nucleotides, the CDR3 is TGTGCCAGCACCCCTAGGGAGGCTGGGGCCAACGTCCTGACTTTC. The full variable domain, with the rest looked up from reference TRBV9 and TRBJ2-6, is DSGVTQTPKHLITATGQRVTLRCSPRSGDLSVYWYQQSLDQGLQFLIQYYNGEERAKGNILERFSAQQFPDLHSELNLSSLELGDSALYFCASTPREAGANVLTFGAGSRLTVL.

This sequence joins TRBV10-1 and TRBJ2-3, with TRBD1 matching 7 bases. V shed 5 bases, J shed 0 bases, and the junction held 2 bases outside the gene matches. The CDR3 spans 14 residues. Germline CDR1 is WNHNN and CDR2 is SYGVQD (reference sequence). The CDR3 bases are TGCGCCAGCAGTCCGGGACAGAGCACAGATACGCAGTATTTT. Its protein is CASSPGQSTDTQYF.

The chain has TRBV19 and TRBJ1-5; unclear D gene. Trimming stripped 7 bases from V and 5 bases from J, with 15 bases between. The CDR3 extends over 14 amino acids. Germline V gene lookup returns CDR1 LNHDA and CDR2 SQIVND (reference sequence). CDR3 protein: CASIGEVGDQPQHF. CDR3 sequence (DNA): TGTGCCAGTATAGGAGAGGTCGGGGATCAGCCCCAGCATTTT.

The chain recombines TRBV7-3 with TRBJ1-4; D uncertain. The V gene's germline CDR1 is SGHTA and CDR2 FQGTGA. Trimming removed 2 bases from V and 3 bases from J, with 4 bases in between. The CDR3 runs to 13 residues. CDR3 DNA sequence: TGTGCCAGCAGCTTATTTGCTAATGAAAAACTGTTTTTT. Translated: CASSLFANEKLFF.

This chain links TRBV6-4 with TRBJ1-1, with D maybe TRBD1 (5 bases). CDR3 length: 13 residues. Germline V lookup: CDR1 MRHNA, CDR2 SNTAGT. V lost 5 bases and J 6 bases, leaving 13 bases between the germline ends. CDR3 sequence reads: CASSRGGFAEAFF. The CDR3 bases are TGTGCCAGCAGTCGTGGGGGGTTCGCTGAAGCTTTCTTT.

The chain couples TRBV30 to TRBJ2-1; TRBD1 matches at 9 bases. Trimming took 5 bases from V and 8 from J; bases not matched to a gene: 10. Germline assignment: CDR1 GTSNPN and CDR2 SVGIG (reference sequence). This CDR3 is built from 14 residues. The CDR3 nucleotides are TGTGCCTGGGTTCACAGGGGGCGCCCCGATGAGCAGTTCTTC. This translates into CAWVHRGRPDEQFF.

The chain carries TRBV2 and TRBJ2-5; TRBD1 matches 9 bases. The CDR3 runs to 13 residues. Trimming removed 4 bases from V and 3 bases from J; junction bases left unmatched: 0. Germline values: CDR1 SNHLY, CDR2 FYNNEI. The CDR3 region has the DNA TGTGCCAGCAGTGGGACAGGGGAAGAGACCCAGTACTTC. It codes for CASSGTGEETQYF.

The chain is built from TRBV7-8 and TRBJ2-5; D ambiguous. Germline V gives CDR1 SGHVS, CDR2 FQNEAQ. V lost 4 bases to trimming and J lost 7 bases, with 4 bases between them. There are 10 residues in the CDR3. The CDR3 DNA sequence: TGTGCCAGCAGCTCTTGGACCCAGTACTTC. This sequence encodes CASSSWTQYF.

About this clone: At the DNA level, this CDR3 is encoded by other sequences in the same sample as well. The chain uses TRBV5-1 and TRBJ2-3, with D possibly being TRBD2 (5 bases). CDR1 SGHRS and CDR2 YFSETQ come from the germline V gene. The CDR3 is 13 residues long. Trimming removed 4 bases at V and 0 bases at J, with 6 bases between. CDR3 sequence: CASSGLSTDTQYF. The CDR3 DNA is TGCGCCAGCAGCGGACTCAGCACAGATACGCAGTATTTT. Drawing the rest from reference TRBV5-1 and TRBJ2-3, the complete variable domain is KAGVTQTPRYLIKTRGQQVTLSCSPISGHRSVSWYQQTPGQGLQFLFEYFSETQRNKGNFPGRFSGRQFSNSRSEMNVSTLELGDSALYLCASSGLSTDTQYFGPGTRLTVL.

The chain is built from TRBV27 and TRBJ2-7; D may be TRBD1 (6 bases). CDR3 length: 14 residues. The germline V gene encodes CDR1 MNHEY and CDR2 SMNVEV (reference sequence). The germline V and J ends were trimmed by 5 bases and 3 bases, with 14 bases remaining between them. This CDR3 reads CASSVTGTNYEQYF. CDR3 DNA: TGTGCCAGCAGTGTAACCGGGACAAACTACGAGCAGTACTTC.

This chain connects TRBV4-3 to TRBJ1-1; TRBD1 is a possible D gene (5 bases). Germline CDR1 reads LGHNA; CDR2 reads YSLEER. With 0 bases removed from V and 2 bases from J, the gap between germline ends came to 10 bases. This CDR3 has 15 amino acids. The CDR3 protein is CASSQDARVNTEAFF. In DNA form, the CDR3 reads TGCGCCAGCAGCCAAGACGCCAGGGTCAACACTGAAGCTTTCTTT.